This TCR beta chain was sequenced during a study of blood T cell repertoires in COVID-19. Germline V lookup: CDR1 LGHDT, CDR2 YNNKEL (reference sequence). V was cut by 0 bases and J by 5 bases, with 10 bases left in between. This CDR3 is 14 amino acids long. Using immunoSEQ multiplex PCR, the repertoire was profiled, and TCRdb retains in-frame clones only, with some absent. The sample lists fewer than 500,000 clones, 85% to 90% seen once, with more than 0.95% in the top ten. This TCR came from a man younger than 45 who had recovered from COVID-19. The chain links TRBV3-1 (or the pseudogene TRBV3-2) to TRBJ2-5; D is ambiguous. Material for sequencing was PBMCs or T cells enriched from blood (not recorded which). CDR3 bases: TGTGCCAGCAGCCAAGATACCGCGAGGGAGACCCAGTACTTC. Its translation: CASSQDTARETQYF.